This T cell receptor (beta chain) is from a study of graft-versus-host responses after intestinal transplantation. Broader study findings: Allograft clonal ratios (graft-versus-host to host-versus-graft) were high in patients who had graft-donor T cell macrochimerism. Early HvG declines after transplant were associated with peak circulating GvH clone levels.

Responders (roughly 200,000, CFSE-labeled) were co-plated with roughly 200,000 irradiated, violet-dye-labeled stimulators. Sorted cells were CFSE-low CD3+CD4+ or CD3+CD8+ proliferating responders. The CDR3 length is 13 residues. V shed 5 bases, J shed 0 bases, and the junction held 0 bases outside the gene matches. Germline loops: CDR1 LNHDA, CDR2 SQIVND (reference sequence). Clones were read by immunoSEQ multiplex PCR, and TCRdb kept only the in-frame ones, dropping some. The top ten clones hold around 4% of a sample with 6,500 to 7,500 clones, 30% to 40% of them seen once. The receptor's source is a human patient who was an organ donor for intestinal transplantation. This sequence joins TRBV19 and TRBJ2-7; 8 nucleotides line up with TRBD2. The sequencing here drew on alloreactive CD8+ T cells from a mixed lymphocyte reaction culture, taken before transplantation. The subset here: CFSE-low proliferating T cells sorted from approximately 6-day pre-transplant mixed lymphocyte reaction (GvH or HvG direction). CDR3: CASSAGGSYEQYF. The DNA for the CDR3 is TGTGCCAGTAGTGCGGGGGGCTCCTACGAGCAGTACTTC.